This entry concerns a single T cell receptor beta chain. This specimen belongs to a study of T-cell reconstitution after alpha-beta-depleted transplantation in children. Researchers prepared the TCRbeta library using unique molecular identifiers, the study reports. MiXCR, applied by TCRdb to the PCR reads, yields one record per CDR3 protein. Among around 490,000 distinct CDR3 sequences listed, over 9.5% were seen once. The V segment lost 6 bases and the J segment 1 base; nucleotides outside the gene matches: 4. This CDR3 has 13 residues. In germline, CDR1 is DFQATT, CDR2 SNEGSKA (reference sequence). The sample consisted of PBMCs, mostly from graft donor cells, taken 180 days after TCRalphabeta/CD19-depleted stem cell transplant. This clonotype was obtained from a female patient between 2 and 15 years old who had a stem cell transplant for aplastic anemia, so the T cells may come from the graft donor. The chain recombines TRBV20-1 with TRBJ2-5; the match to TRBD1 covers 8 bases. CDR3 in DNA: TGCAGTGCCTGGGACAGGCCCCAAGAGACCCAGTACTTC. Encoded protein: CSAWDRPQETQYF.